This T cell receptor beta chain was documented in a study of T-cell reconstitution after alpha-beta-depleted transplantation in children. The V gene's germline CDR1 is DFQATT and CDR2 SNEGSKA (reference sequence). V shed 0 bases and J shed 7 bases, with 16 bases lying between them. This CDR3 has 15 amino acids. Unique molecular identifiers were used to barcode this TCRbeta library. TCRdb processed the PCR reads anew with MiXCR; each CDR3 protein has one entry. The sample has 330,000 or so distinct CDR3 sequences, around 10% seen once. The specimen was PBMCs from the stem cell graft donor, collected from the stem cell graft. The clonotype originates from a human donor who donated a stem cell graft to a child with acute lymphoblastic leukemia. The genes are TRBV20-1 and TRBJ2-1; TRBD1 is a possible D gene (5 bases). The CDR3, as DNA: TGCAGTGCTAGAGATTTCAGGGAACTCGGGAATGAGCAGTTCTTC. It yields the protein CSARDFRELGNEQFF.